The subject of this entry is one T cell receptor beta chain. The antigen it recognizes is unknown. This sample was taken from a study of monozygotic twins with inflammatory bowel disease (dated by TCRdb to between 2018 and 2021). In the study overall: A total of 28 monozygotic twin pairs were included in the full study, comprising nine German pairs (four IBD-concordant, five IBD-discordant) and 19 IBD-discordant Danish pairs. Each individual had, on average, about 151 000 unique TCRalpha sequences and 181 000 unique TCRbeta sequences available for analysis. Disease-associated traits were sought mainly through comparisons between IBD patients and their genetically identical healthy co-twins within discordant pairs. The study at large found these results: Concordant and discordant twins showed no difference in repertoire similarity, possibly because of limited statistical power. Compared with healthy twins, IBD patients shared fewer clonotypes with other individuals, and the difference was most pronounced in patients with signs of disease activity. TCRbeta repertoire diversity, by inverse Simpson index, was decreased in IBD patients compared with their healthy co-twins. No single strong signal or clonotype linked to IBD turned up in the results, so the idea that one exists was not supported. Distinction between different T cell subtypes could not be achieved in the analysis. Because patients were on differing immunosuppressive treatments, the repertoires may have picked up extra background noise and inter-individual variability.

From each donor, an approximately 2.5 ml peripheral blood sample was drawn into PAXgene tubes and stored at -80 degrees C. Without any T cell sorting, total RNA was extracted from whole blood using the PAXgene blood miRNA kit on an automated QIAcube. Deep TCRalpha and TCRbeta repertoire profiling with unique molecular barcoding was performed on peripheral blood of monozygotic twin pairs concordant or discordant for inflammatory bowel disease. Smoking habits were recorded for all twin pairs, with individuals classified as current, former or never smokers. The germline V gene encodes CDR1 LGHNA and CDR2 YSLEER. Taken from cysteine to phenylalanine, the CDR3 has 13 residues. The protein alone is recorded here. Libraries were constructed by 5' RACE. The input for every TCR library was roughly 3.5 ug of total RNA. For each sample, cDNA was synthesized in eight separate reactions using SMARTScribe reverse transcriptase. During cDNA synthesis, template switching was used to introduce unique molecular identifiers that contained a 6-nucleotide sample barcode. TCRalpha and TCRbeta cDNA was amplified by two nested PCRs of around 15 and 9 cycles, with bead purification after each PCR. Before amplification, the cDNA was treated with uracil DNA-glycosylase and purified using the QIAquick PCR purification kit. The second PCR added Illumina TruSeq-compatible adapters along with sample-specific barcodes. Library quality and concentration were checked on TapeStation and Qubit, and libraries were pooled at approximately 5 ng each. Pooled libraries were sequenced on an Illumina HiSeq2500 single-index Rapid Run with 2 x 100 bp reads and custom sequencing primers. Per the original workflow: MiGEC version 1.2.6 was used for UMI-based consensus assembly, which corrected PCR and sequencing errors. MiXCR version 2.1.1 was used for V(D)J alignment, clonotype assembly and CDR3 extraction. To normalise gene usage, clonotype sharing and MAIT/NKT TCR abundance, the analysis used the top 1000, 10 000 and 20 000 clonotypes per sample. Diversity was computed as the inverse Simpson index with the vegan R package after downsampling to 27 000 UMIs. Statistical testing used paired Mann-Whitney U tests on the discordant twin pairs and applied Benjamini-Hochberg correction for multiple testing. The reads were reprocessed in TCRdb, with one entry per CDR3 protein sequence and no accompanying DNA. V and J calls and clone size were set by TCRdb, not the authors. The sample table records about 300,000 distinct CDR3 sequences. The top ten clonotypes cover roughly 5.8% of the sample.

This chain is built from TRBV4-3 and TRBJ2-7. This receptor was obtained from a human donor with ulcerative colitis or Crohn's disease, or a healthy co-twin of an affected twin (not recorded which). What was sequenced was blood. Here the CDR3 is given as CASSQGRFDEQYF.